These 9 T cell receptor beta chains were sequenced from one sample in a study of breast tumors, draining lymph nodes, adjacent tissues. In TCRdb, the multiplex PCR reads were re-called with MiXCR into one record per CDR3 protein. The sample has over 130,000 distinct CDR3 sequences, 32% seen once; the top ten hold less than 2.5%. Breast cancer patients provided tissue from their axillary draining lymph nodes. Sequenced: axillary lymph node tissue. These receptors were obtained from a female donor with breast cancer. Some clones in this sample may be carry-over from other donors' samples.

The table lists this clonotype with many counts. The V call is TRBV5-1, the J call TRBJ1-6; 7 bases line up with TRBD1. Germline lookup yields CDR1 SGHRS and CDR2 YFSETQ. Unmatched junction bases numbered 5, after V lost 1 base and J lost 7 bases. The CDR3 has 15 amino acids. The CDR3 region is CASSLRGTVNSPLHF. The CDR3 nucleotides read TGCGCCAGCAGCTTGCGGGGGACAGTCAATTCACCCCTCCACTTT. Full variable domain (rest looked up from reference TRBV5-1 and TRBJ1-6): KAGVTQTPRYLIKTRGQQVTLSCSPISGHRSVSWYQQTPGQGLQFLFEYFSETQRNKGNFPGRFSGRQFSNSRSEMNVSTLELGDSALYLCASSLRGTVNSPLHFGNGTRLTVT.

On this clonotype: A much larger clone sits a single nucleotide away, making a read error possible. Lacking the conserved final phenylalanine or tryptophan, this CDR3 likely reflects a read error. Written as DNA, the CDR3 is TGTGCCAGCAGCATGGACAGGTCCCATGAGCAGTTCTCC. It yields the protein CASSMDRSHEQFS. The rearrangement joins TRBV9 to TRBJ2-1; the match to TRBD1 covers 7 bases. The germline V gene encodes CDR1 SGDLS and CDR2 YYNGEE. The CDR3 is 13 amino acids. Unmatched junction bases numbered 6, after V lost 4 bases and J lost 8 bases.

This clonotype was counted many times. The chain carries TRBV7-9 and TRBJ1-6; D is unclear. V gave up 5 bases and J gave up 2 bases, with 10 bases separating them. This CDR3 is built from 15 residues. Germline V CDR1 and CDR2: SEHNR, FQNEAQ (reference sequence). The CDR3 DNA sequence: TGTGCCAGCAGCCCCGCCGCGACCTATAATTCACCCCTCCACTTT. Translated, it gives CASSPAATYNSPLHF.

This clonotype occurred many times. The rearrangement links TRBV10-3 to TRBJ2-2, with TRBD1 identical over 7 bases. The CDR3 is 15 amino acids. In germline, CDR1 is ENHRY, CDR2 SYGVKD. V lost 2 bases to trimming and J lost 2 bases; unmatched junction nucleotides: 2. CDR3 region: CAISEEGANTGELFF. The CDR3 DNA is TGTGCCATCAGTGAGGAGGGGGCCAACACCGGGGAGCTGTTTTTT.

This clonotype was counted at least ten times. The V gene is TRBV19, the J gene TRBJ1-5; D remains unclear. Germline V gives CDR1 LNHDA, CDR2 SQIVND (reference sequence). V dropped 3 bases and J dropped 2 bases, with 8 bases sitting between them. The length of the CDR3 is 14 residues. The CDR3 spells CASSILVGNQPQHF. Here the CDR3 DNA reads TGTGCCAGTAGTATTTTAGTTGGCAATCAGCCCCAGCATTTT.

In this sample, this clonotype turned up many times. This chain joins TRBV3-1 and TRBJ1-2; no firm D call. V lost 6 bases and J lost 10, with 12 bases in between. Germline V lookup: CDR1 LGHDT, CDR2 YNNKEL (reference sequence). The CDR3 is 11 amino acids. CDR3 sequence (DNA): TGTGCCAGCAGTCAACTTATTGACTACACCTTC. This codes for CASSQLIDYTF.

This clonotype was recorded at least ten times. The genes are TRBV12-5 and TRBJ2-7, with D perhaps TRBD1 (5 bases). This CDR3 region has 17 residues. Germline lookup yields CDR1 LGHNT and CDR2 FRNRAP. Trimming pared 5 bases from V and 2 bases from J, leaving 22 bases between. The CDR3: CASGPTGFRVKTYEQYV. The CDR3 bases are TGTGCTAGTGGTCCCACAGGTTTCAGGGTCAAGACCTACGAGCAGTACGTC.

This clonotype was seen ten or more times. This chain connects TRBV5-1 to TRBJ1-5; D gene unclear. This CDR3 region has 13 residues. Germline lookup yields CDR1 SGHRS and CDR2 YFSETQ. Trimming took off 0 bases at V and 6 bases at J, with 7 bases between the two ends. This CDR3 reads CASSLALGQPQHF. Written as DNA, the CDR3 is TGCGCCAGCAGCTTGGCCCTAGGTCAGCCCCAGCATTTT.

Concerning this clonotype: A much larger clone is a single base away; this may be a read error. This chain links TRBV6-5 with TRBJ2-2, with D perhaps assigned TRBD1 or TRBD2 (6 bases each). The germline V gene encodes CDR1 MNHEY and CDR2 SVGAGI. This CDR3 has 15 amino acids. The CDR3 protein is CAGSYFGGETGELFF. CDR3 nucleotide sequence: TGTGCCGGCAGTTACTTCGGGGGCGAAACCGGGGAGCTGTTTTTT.